The 18 T cell receptor beta chains below all came from one sample that was sequenced in a study of blood T cell repertoires in COVID-19. Clones were read by immunoSEQ multiplex PCR, and TCRdb kept only the in-frame ones, dropping some. The table has tens of thousands of clones, approximately 90% seen once. Input material: peripheral blood. Receptors were obtained from a woman aged 80 or over with acute or convalescent COVID-19.

The V gene is TRBV19, the J gene TRBJ2-3; 10 bases align to TRBD2. The CDR3 is 14 amino acids. V lost 6 bases to trimming and J lost 8 bases; unmatched junction nucleotides: 8. CDR1 is LNHDA, CDR2 SQIVND, per germline (reference sequence). In nucleotides, the CDR3 is TGTGCCAGTAGCACGAGCGGGGGGGCCGGTACGCAGTATTTT. It yields the protein CASSTSGGAGTQYF.

V gene TRBV4-2 combines with J gene TRBJ2-7; 8 bases map to TRBD1. Trimming at V came to 5 bases and at J to 5 bases, leaving 8 bases not matched to a gene. Germline CDR1 is LGHNA and CDR2 is YNFKEQ. This CDR3 contains 14 residues. The CDR3 here is CASSDGTGNNEQYF. The DNA for the CDR3 is TGTGCCAGCAGCGATGGGACAGGTAATAACGAGCAGTACTTC.

This sequence joins TRBV9 and TRBJ2-5; 9 nucleotides line up with TRBD2. The CDR3 loop spans 17 amino acids. With 3 bases clipped from V and 4 bases from J, the junction kept 13 bases outside the gene matches. Germline assignment: CDR1 SGDLS and CDR2 YYNGEE. The CDR3 DNA is TGTGCCAGCAGCGAGATGGGCGGGCTAGCGGGGCCAGAGACCCAGTACTTC. This translates into CASSEMGGLAGPETQYF.

The chain joins TRBV10-3 to TRBJ1-4; 9 bases fit TRBD1. J lost 8 bases, V lost 0 bases, and 7 bases had no gene match. This CDR3 has 16 residues. Germline lookup yields CDR1 ENHRY and CDR2 SYGVKD. CDR3 loop: CAISESDKGTGEKLFF. The DNA for the CDR3 is TGTGCCATCAGTGAGTCCGACAAAGGGACAGGGGAAAAACTGTTTTTT.

This rearrangement joins TRBV4-1 to TRBJ1-2; no clear D. Trimming took 0 bases from V and 8 from J, leaving 13 bases between them. The length of the CDR3 is 14 residues. Germline V gene lookup returns CDR1 MGHRA and CDR2 YSYEKL. CDR3 bases: TGCGCCAGCAGCCAAGATGCGGCCCTCGGGGGCTACACCTTC. Protein product: CASSQDAALGGYTF.

V is TRBV6-1 and J is TRBJ1-5, with 9 bases identical to TRBD1. V gave up 3 bases and J gave up 5 bases; unmatched junction bases: 5. CDR1 and CDR2 from the germline V gene are MNHNS and SASEGT. The CDR3 has 15 amino acids. CDR3 protein: CASSDTGGGHQPQHF. In DNA form, the CDR3 reads TGTGCCAGCAGTGATACAGGGGGCGGGCATCAGCCCCAGCATTTT.

The rearrangement joins TRBV9 to TRBJ1-1; D call uncertain. This CDR3 spans 15 amino acids. Germline CDR1 is SGDLS and CDR2 is YYNGEE. V gave up 1 base and J gave up 4 bases, with 14 bases separating them. CDR3 sequence (DNA): TGTGCCAGCAGCGTATCTGCAGGAGGCCCCACTGAAGCTTTCTTT. Translating gives CASSVSAGGPTEAFF.

V and J are TRBV2 and TRBJ1-5, with 7 bases aligning to TRBD1. V gave up 6 bases and J gave up 15 bases; unmatched junction bases: 11. The length of the CDR3 is 12 residues. Germline assignment: CDR1 SNHLY and CDR2 FYNNEI. The chain's CDR3 is CASRGGQASPHF. CDR3 nucleotides: TGTGCCAGCAGGGGCGGACAGGCGTCCCCGCATTTT.

This chain links TRBV18 with TRBJ2-2; D ambiguous. Between the trimmed V and J ends, which lost 3 bases and 4 bases, there was a span of 6 bases. The CDR3 loop spans 13 amino acids. Germline V gives CDR1 KGHSH, CDR2 LQKENI. CDR3 sequence reads: CASSPLLTGELFF. For the CDR3, the DNA is TGTGCCAGCTCACCCCTACTCACCGGGGAGCTGTTTTTT.

This clone was picked up one time. The J gene is TRBJ2-7, the V gene TRBV2, with 8 nucleotides matching TRBD1. V was clipped by 6 bases and J by 0 bases; unmatched bases: 4. The CDR3 totals 14 residues. In germline, CDR1 is SNHLY, CDR2 FYNNEI. The CDR3 nucleotides are TGTGCCAGCAGCAGGGGGCAACCCTCCTACGAGCAGTACTTC. This translates into CASSRGQPSYEQYF.

This chain connects TRBV18 to TRBJ2-1; D is perhaps TRBD1 (6 bases). V was pared by 2 bases and J by 4 bases, with 12 bases between. Germline V lookup: CDR1 KGHSH, CDR2 LQKENI. The CDR3 loop spans 15 amino acids. The CDR3 here is CASSPFTGMYNEQFF. Here the CDR3 DNA reads TGTGCCAGCTCACCATTTACAGGGATGTACAATGAGCAGTTCTTC.

This chain uses TRBV7-2 with TRBJ2-1; 9 bases agree with TRBD1. This CDR3 contains 15 residues. V shed 5 bases, J shed 4 bases, and the junction held 6 bases outside the gene matches. The germline V gene has CDR1 SGHTA and CDR2 FQGNSA. The CDR3 bases are TGTGCCAGCAGCCAACAGGGGGCCCATTACAATGAGCAGTTCTTC. Its translation is CASSQQGAHYNEQFF. The full variable domain, rest sourced from reference TRBV7-2 and TRBJ2-1, is GAGVSQSPSNKVTEKGKDVELRCDPISGHTALYWYRQSLGQGLEFLIYFQGNSAPDKSGLPSDRFSAERTGGSVSTLTIQRTQQEDSAVYLCASSQQGAHYNEQFFGPGTRLTVL.

The gene calls are TRBV6-5 and TRBJ2-3; 7 bases line up with TRBD2. Germline V gene sequence: CDR1 MNHEY, CDR2 SVGAGI. The CDR3 runs 13 residues. The V gene end was trimmed by 6 bases and the J gene end by 5 bases; junction bases not matched to a gene: 5. CDR3 sequence reads: CASSRLAGDTQYF. The DNA of the CDR3 is TGTGCCAGCAGCCGACTAGCCGGAGATACGCAGTATTTT.

This chain links TRBV9 with TRBJ2-5, with 14 bases aligning to TRBD2. After removal of 4 bases from V and 7 bases from J, the junction contained 9 bases not matched to a gene. Germline lookup yields CDR1 SGDLS and CDR2 YYNGEE. CDR3 length: 16 amino acids. The CDR3 coding sequence is TGTGCCAGCAGCACGACTAGCGGGAGGGCCCAGGGGACCCAGTACTTC. Translation: CASSTTSGRAQGTQYF.

The chain recombines TRBV6-4 with TRBJ2-7; 11 nucleotides agree with TRBD1. Germline CDR1 MRHNA, CDR2 SNTAGT. This CDR3 is 13 amino acids long. The V gene end was trimmed by 5 bases and the J gene end by 5 bases; junction bases not matched to a gene: 2. The CDR3 coding sequence is TGTGCCAGCAGTCGGGACAGGGGGGACGAGCAGTACTTC. This translates into CASSRDRGDEQYF.

This clone was observed a few times. V is TRBV12-3 or TRBV12-4 and J is TRBJ1-2; D uncertain. The CDR3 runs to 12 residues. V shed 6 bases and J shed 8 bases, with 13 bases lying between them. Here the CDR3 reads CASSRGISGYTF. The CDR3 DNA sequence: TGTGCCAGCAGCAGAGGAATCTCCGGCTACACCTTC.

The J gene is TRBJ2-4, the V gene TRBV6-6; the D gene is possibly TRBD1 (6 bases). The CDR3 runs 12 residues. V lost 5 bases, J lost 9 bases, and 11 bases lay in between. CDR1 is MNHNY and CDR2 is SVGAGI in the germline V gene (reference sequence). CDR3 loop: CASSPQGTIQYF. The CDR3 DNA is TGTGCCAGCAGTCCACAGGGCACCATTCAGTACTTC.

The J gene is TRBJ2-7, the V gene TRBV28; 8 bases line up with TRBD1. Germline CDR1 reads MDHEN; CDR2 reads SYDVKM. V gave up 7 bases and J gave up 2 bases; unmatched junction bases: 1. This CDR3 is 12 amino acids long. In DNA, the CDR3 is TGTGCCAGCACAGGGGGCCCCTACGAGCAGTACTTC. Protein: CASTGGPYEQYF.